This entry is about one T cell receptor beta chain. The target antigen is unknown. Researchers reported that TCR beta cDNA libraries carried unique molecular identifiers. TCRdb used MiXCR to reprocess the PCR reads, holding one entry per CDR3 protein. Here the sample spans 400,000 to 500,000 distinct CDR3 sequences, more than 30% being singletons. The sample belongs to a study of post-analysis software for immune sequencing data. Study-wide results and caveats: Samples from a shared batch, those prepared together, strongly co-clustered by F measure.

Specimen: blood. This clonotype was sampled from a girl aged 2 to 10 with multiple sclerosis.

CDR3 DNA sequence: TGTGCCAGCAAGGGGGCAGGCAACTATGGCTACACCTTC. The encoded protein is CASKGAGNYGYTF. The chain employs TRBV7-2 and TRBJ1-2; 7 positions match TRBD1. In germline, CDR1 is SGHTA, CDR2 FQGNSA. The V and J ends lost 7 bases and 2 bases, in that order; junction bases with no gene match: 4. The CDR3 runs 13 residues.